The clone carrying this T cell receptor beta chain was detected a few times. Its antigen is not known. Quantitative 5'-RACE with molecular barcodes was used to make the TCR beta libraries. Each CDR3 protein gets one entry after TCRdb re-called the 5' RACE reads with MiXCR. The table includes approximately 400,000 distinct CDR3 sequences, roughly 26% detected once. This record comes from a study of CD8 T cells in ankylosing spondylitis. Whole-study results and caveats: The clones that were linked to disease were reported to be significantly enriched in matched synovial fluid samples from ankylosing spondylitis patients. Earlier work had already found some motif variants in reactive arthritis synovial fluid and blood. It appeared that ankylosing spondylitis blood was characterized by a TCR beta motif of several highly homologous variants.

V lost 4 bases and J lost 0, with 11 bases in between. CDR3 size: 15 residues. CDR1 MNHNS and CDR2 SASEGT come from the germline V gene. The chain couples TRBV6-1 to TRBJ2-3; tentative D call: TRBD2 (5 bases). Sample: blood, either unsorted or a sorted T cell fraction (not recorded which). The TCR comes from a male donor with ankylosing spondylitis. CDR3 in DNA: TGTGCCAGCAGTGGCTCAGCGGCTAGCACAGATACGCAGTATTTT. Translating it yields CASSGSAASTDTQYF.